The source of this TCR beta chain is a study of shared clonotypes between healthy human individuals. Study summary: Three plates were used per donor for CD4 naive, three for CD4 memory, two for CD8 naive and one for CD8 memory.

Concerning this clone: Its antigen is unidentified.

The table came from immunoSEQ multiplex PCR; TCRdb's copy has only in-frame clones and leaves some out. The table includes around 690,000 clones, 80% to 95% detected once. Study-level results: Roughly 5% of naive CD4 clonotypes were common to a handful of donors.

The V gene lost 5 bases and the J gene lost 6 bases, with 11 bases spanning the gap. This CDR3 is 11 amino acids long. CDR1 and CDR2 from the germline V gene are SQVTM and ANQGSEA. The TCR sequence derives from a man younger than 30 in good health. Some clones in this sample may be carry-over from other donors' samples. J is TRBJ2-7 and V is TRBV29-1, with D uncertain. The specimen sequenced was memory CD8+ T cells from PBMCs. Subset denoted: CD45RO+ cells pooled with CCR7-negative TemRA cells. For the CDR3, the DNA is TGCAGCGTTTGGGTTTTGGGCGAGCAGTACTTC. Amino acids: CSVWVLGEQYF.